The next 9 T cell receptor beta chains were all read from a single sample in a study of blood T cell repertoires in COVID-19. The protocol was immunoSEQ multiplex PCR, while the TCRdb copy is restricted to in-frame clones and leaves out a portion. The sample carries some 220,000 clones, roughly 81% recorded once. The sample comprised peripheral blood. Source of these receptors: a middle-aged man who had recovered from COVID-19.

This chain uses TRBV29-1 with TRBJ2-7; a weak D match, TRBD1 (6 bases). The CDR3 has 17 residues. The germline V and J ends were trimmed by 2 bases and 0 bases, with 20 bases remaining between them. The germline V gene encodes CDR1 SQVTM and CDR2 ANQGSEA. The CDR3 DNA reads TGCAGCGTTGAACTTAGGGGCAGAGGGACAAGCTCCTACGAGCAGTACTTC. It is translated as CSVELRGRGTSSYEQYF.

The chain couples TRBV29-1 to TRBJ2-1; TRBD2 aligns across 7 bases. Germline CDR1 SQVTM, CDR2 ANQGSEA. The CDR3 loop spans 17 amino acids. Trimming at V came to 5 bases and at J to 4 bases, leaving 17 bases not matched to a gene. The CDR3 spells CSVLLASLFFQYNEQFF. The CDR3 nucleotides are TGCAGCGTTTTACTAGCGTCCCTTTTTTTCCAATACAATGAGCAGTTCTTC.

The chain joins TRBV28 to TRBJ1-2; no clear D gene. The V and J ends lost 5 bases and 2 bases respectively, with 9 bases between them. CDR3 length: 13 amino acids. Germline CDR1 reads MDHEN; CDR2 reads SYDVKM. The CDR3, as DNA: TGTGCCAGCAGTACTACTTCAAACTATGGCTACACCTTC. Its translation: CASSTTSNYGYTF.

The CDR3 spells CASSEAPTHYEQYF. CDR3 DNA sequence: TGTGCCAGCAGTGAAGCGCCGACACATTACGAGCAGTACTTC. The chain is built from TRBV6-1 and TRBJ2-7; D is unclear. The CDR3 length is 14 residues. Per the germline V gene, CDR1 is MNHNS and CDR2 is SASEGT. V lost 0 bases, J lost 4 bases, and 10 bases lay in between.

The rearrangement uses TRBV14 and TRBJ2-7; no reliable D call. This CDR3 comprises 13 residues. V shed 2 bases and J shed 7 bases, with 12 bases lying between them. From germline, CDR1 is SGHDN and CDR2 FVKESK. The CDR3 loop is CASSQNPAGEQYF. The CDR3 nucleotides are TGTGCCAGCAGCCAAAACCCAGCCGGGGAGCAGTACTTC. The complete variable domain, with remaining parts taken from reference TRBV14 and TRBJ2-7, reads EAGVTQFPSHSVIEKGQTVTLRCDPISGHDNLYWYRRVMGKEIKFLLHFVKESKQDESGMPNNRFLAERTGGTYSTLKVQPAELEDSGVYFCASSQNPAGEQYFGPGTRLTVT.

About this clone itself: This CDR3 is also generated by other DNA sequences in the sample. V usage is TRBV27 and J usage is TRBJ1-6; D is uncertain. Germline loops: CDR1 MNHEY, CDR2 SMNVEV (reference sequence). The CDR3 sequence is 14 residues long. V lost 3 bases, J lost 6 bases, and 9 bases lay in between. CDR3 region: CASSLEGFNSPLHF. The CDR3 coding sequence is TGTGCCAGCAGTTTGGAGGGATTTAATTCACCCCTCCACTTT.

The chain recombines TRBV2 with TRBJ1-4, with 8 bases matching TRBD1. In germline, CDR1 is SNHLY, CDR2 FYNNEI. V was clipped by 7 bases and J by 4 bases; unmatched bases: 11. CDR3 length equals 16 residues. In DNA, the CDR3 is TGTGCCAGCACCTCCACACAGGGGGACCATAATGAAAAACTGTTTTTT. Protein sequence: CASTSTQGDHNEKLFF.

V usage is TRBV10-3 and J usage is TRBJ1-1, with 10 bases identical to TRBD1. The CDR3 totals 16 residues. Germline CDR1 reads ENHRY; CDR2 reads SYGVKD. Trimming cost V 0 bases and J 8 bases; bases outside gene matches: 9. The CDR3 spells CAISESTGTGAPEAFF. Written as DNA, the CDR3 is TGTGCCATCAGTGAGTCAACCGGGACAGGGGCTCCCGAAGCTTTCTTT.

The V call is TRBV18, the J call TRBJ2-1, with a possible D match to TRBD1 (5 bases). Germline CDR1 and CDR2: KGHSH and LQKENI. The CDR3 extends over 13 amino acids. V was trimmed by 4 bases and J by 10 bases, leaving 14 bases between them. CDR3 bases: TGTGCCAGCTCACTCGACAGCCGAAAGGAGCAGTTCTTC. It yields the protein CASSLDSRKEQFF.